This T cell receptor (beta chain) derives from a study of shared clonotypes between healthy human individuals. Study background: Three plates were used per donor for CD4 naive, three for CD4 memory, two for CD8 naive and one for CD8 memory. General study points: Generally, estimated richness proved larger in naive subsets than it did in memory subsets. Rarefaction analysis demonstrated incomplete sorted-subset sequencing notwithstanding large depth. Tissues were not sampled, only blood, and their repertoires likely differ.

Assay used: immunoSEQ multiplex PCR; TCRdb lists only in-frame clones, some missing. The sample contains about 320,000 clones, about nine tenths of which appear only once. The V gene's germline CDR1 is MNHNS and CDR2 SASEGT. Trimming cost V 0 bases and J 4 bases, with 29 bases left between them. The CDR3 loop spans 21 amino acids. On this clone: Its matching antigen is unknown.

This rearrangement joins TRBV6-1 to TRBJ2-3, with a tentative D call TRBD1 (7 bases). The sequenced sample was memory CD8+ T cells sorted from blood. Subset given: CD45RO+ cells pooled with CCR7-negative TemRA cells. The TCR originated in a man aged 18 to 30 in good health. CDR3 protein: CASSEAHLMWLVQGEADTQYF. The DNA of the CDR3 is TGTGCCAGCAGTGAAGCGCATTTGATGTGGTTGGTGCAGGGGGAGGCAGATACGCAGTATTTT.